This entry is about one T cell receptor (beta chain). In the original workflow: It was from reference gene primer amplification that nucleated cell counts were estimated. Only in-frame clones appear in the TCRdb table, and some are missing; sequencing was by immunoSEQ multiplex PCR. The DNA was the basis for D and trimming; V, J and clone size are from that table. Here the sample spans 300,000 to 400,000 clones, 88% being singletons. This sample was included in a study of blood T cell repertoires in COVID-19. Study information: The cDNA or gDNA used as material had been derived from T cells, B-cell-depleted T cells, or PBMCs.

This CDR3 has 20 amino acids. Germline V lookup: CDR1 SGHRS, CDR2 YFSETQ. V lost 4 bases to trimming and J lost 0 bases; unmatched junction nucleotides: 20. The age range of participants was about 18 to 89 years, with residence in 20 to 25 US areas. Membership in each cohort depended on participant-reported clinical history. The rearrangement joins TRBV5-1 to TRBJ2-7; 9 nucleotides match TRBD1. This receptor was taken from a woman in her 30s with acute COVID-19. The sequencing sample was made of PBMCs or T cells enriched from blood (not recorded which). The CDR3 reads CASSPTVTGTGFSSSYEQYF. The CDR3 bases are TGCGCCAGCAGCCCTACCGTAACCGGGACAGGGTTTTCGAGCTCCTACGAGCAGTACTTC.